A single sample is the source of the 7 T cell receptor beta chains below, sequenced in a study of beta chain features in type 1 diabetes. Sequenced material consisted of expressed TCRB transcripts (all of the isolated RNA was reverse transcribed). Clones were read by immunoSEQ multiplex PCR, and TCRdb kept only the in-frame ones, dropping some. The table lists fewer than 650,000 clones, around a sixth of them singletons. The sequencing sample was made of naive CD4+ T cells from blood. The receptors here all came from a man younger than 30 in good health.

In the case of this clone: This specimen includes other DNA sequences encoding the same CDR3. The chain recombines TRBV4-1 with TRBJ2-4; 7 nucleotides match TRBD1. This CDR3 contains 15 residues. Germline V lookup: CDR1 MGHRA, CDR2 YSYEKL. V dropped 6 bases and J dropped 0; count of bases not matched to a gene: 5. The CDR3 sequence: CASSPTGLAKNIQYF. The CDR3 DNA sequence: TGCGCCAGCAGTCCGACAGGGTTAGCCAAAAACATTCAGTACTTC.

This sequence joins TRBV7-9 and TRBJ1-6; maybe TRBD1 (6 bases). CDR1 is SEHNR, CDR2 FQNEAQ, per germline (reference sequence). CDR3 size: 14 residues. Trimming shortened V by 3 bases and J by 10 bases, and 13 bases separated the two germline ends. The CDR3 reads CASSFSGGLSPLHF. The CDR3 DNA is TGTGCCAGCAGCTTCTCCGGGGGCCTCTCACCCCTCCACTTT.

The V and J genes are TRBV11-2 and TRBJ2-1; D might be TRBD2 (5 bases). The CDR3 consists of 14 residues. Trimming left V 0 bases short and J 6 bases short, with 9 bases between. CDR1 and CDR2 from the germline V gene are SGHAT and FQNNGV. CDR3 residues: CASSLEVGGNEQFF. In DNA form, the CDR3 reads TGTGCCAGCAGCTTAGAGGTAGGAGGCAATGAGCAGTTCTTC.

This clone was counted a few times. The chain joins TRBV9 to TRBJ2-2; tentative D call: TRBD1 (6 bases). Per the germline V gene, CDR1 is SGDLS and CDR2 is YYNGEE. V lost 0 bases to trimming and J lost 6 bases, with 12 bases between them. This CDR3 contains 15 residues. The CDR3 reads CASSVGGGPAGELFF. CDR3 DNA: TGTGCCAGCAGCGTAGGAGGGGGTCCCGCCGGGGAGCTGTTTTTT.

The V call is TRBV5-6, the J call TRBJ1-1, with D possibly TRBD1 on 6 matching bases. The CDR3 loop spans 14 amino acids. Germline V gives CDR1 SGHDT, CDR2 YYEEEE. V was shortened by 4 bases and J by 1 base, with 11 bases between the two germline ends. The DNA for the CDR3 is TGTGCCAGCAGCGAACAGGGCCGGAACACTGAAGCTTTCTTT. It encodes CASSEQGRNTEAFF.

The CDR3, as DNA: TGTGCCACCAGCAGAGACCTGGGACAGTCCTACGAGCAGTACTTC. As protein: CATSRDLGQSYEQYF. The genes are TRBV15 and TRBJ2-7; 7 bases match TRBD1. Germline values: CDR1 LNHNV, CDR2 YYDKDF (reference sequence). CDR3 length: 15 residues. Trimming took 0 bases from V and 1 from J; bases not matched to a gene: 3.

This clone was seen a few times. The chain joins TRBV7-2 to TRBJ2-7; possible D gene TRBD1, 5 bases. This CDR3 spans 16 amino acids. V was pared by 1 base and J by 0 bases, with 13 bases between. Germline CDR1 is SGHTA and CDR2 is FQGNSA. CDR3 region: CASSLGQGLYSYEQYF. Here the CDR3 DNA reads TGTGCCAGCAGCTTAGGCCAGGGCCTATACTCCTACGAGCAGTACTTC. The full variable domain, its missing parts supplied by reference TRBV7-2 and TRBJ2-7, is GAGVSQSPSNKVTEKGKDVELRCDPISGHTALYWYRQSLGQGLEFLIYFQGNSAPDKSGLPSDRFSAERTGGSVSTLTIQRTQQEDSAVYLCASSLGQGLYSYEQYFGPGTRLTVT.